In this sample, the clone carrying this T cell receptor (beta chain) is medium-sized. This specimen comes from a study of OX40 agonist ivuxolimab in advanced cancers. Looked up from germline, CDR1 is SGHVS and CDR2 is FQNEAQ. With 1 base clipped from V and 4 bases from J, the junction kept 1 base outside the gene matches. The CDR3 totals 14 residues. The repertoire was sequenced with immunoSEQ multiplex PCR; TCRdb's copy has only in-frame clones and lacks some. Altogether 25,000 to 30,000 clones are present, less than 90% being singletons, with the ten largest covering over 12%. The TCR was taken from an adult with an advanced solid tumor such as melanoma, head and neck, liver or kidney cancer. The chain recombines TRBV7-8 with TRBJ2-5; 9 bases line up with TRBD2. This specimen was CD4+ or CD8+ T cells sorted from blood, taken in a trial of the OX40 agonist ivuxolimab. CDR3 region: CASSLELAGETQYF. The CDR3 nucleotides are TGTGCCAGCAGCTTAGAACTAGCGGGAGAGACCCAGTACTTC.